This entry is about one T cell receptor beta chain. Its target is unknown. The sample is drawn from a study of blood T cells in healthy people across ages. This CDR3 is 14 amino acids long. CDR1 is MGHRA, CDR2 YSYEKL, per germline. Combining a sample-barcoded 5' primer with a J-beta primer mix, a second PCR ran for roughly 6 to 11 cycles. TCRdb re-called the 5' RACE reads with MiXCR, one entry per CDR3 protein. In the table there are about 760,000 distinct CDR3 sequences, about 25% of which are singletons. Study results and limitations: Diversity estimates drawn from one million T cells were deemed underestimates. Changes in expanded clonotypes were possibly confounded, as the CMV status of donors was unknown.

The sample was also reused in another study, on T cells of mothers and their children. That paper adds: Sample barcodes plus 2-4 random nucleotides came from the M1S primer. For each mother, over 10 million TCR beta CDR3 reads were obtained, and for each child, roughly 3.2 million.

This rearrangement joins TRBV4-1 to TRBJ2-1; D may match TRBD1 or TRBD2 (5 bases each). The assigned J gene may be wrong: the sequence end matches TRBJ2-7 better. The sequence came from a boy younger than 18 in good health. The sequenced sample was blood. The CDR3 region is CASSQDVGEYEQYF. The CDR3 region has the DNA TGCGCCAGCAGCCAAGATGTAGGGGAGTACGAGCAGTACTTC.